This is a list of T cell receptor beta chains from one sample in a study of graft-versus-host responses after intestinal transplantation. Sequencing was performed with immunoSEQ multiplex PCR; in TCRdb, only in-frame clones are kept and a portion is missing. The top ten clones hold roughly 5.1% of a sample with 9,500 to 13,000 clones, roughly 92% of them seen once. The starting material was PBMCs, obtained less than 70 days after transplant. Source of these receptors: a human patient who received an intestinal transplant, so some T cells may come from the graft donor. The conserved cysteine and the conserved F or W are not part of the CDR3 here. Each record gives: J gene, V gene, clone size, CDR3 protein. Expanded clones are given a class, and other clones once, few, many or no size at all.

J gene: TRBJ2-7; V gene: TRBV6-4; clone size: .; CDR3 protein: ATYPGQGYEQY
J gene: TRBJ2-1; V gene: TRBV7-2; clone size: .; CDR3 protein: ASSLVSLAGYNEQF
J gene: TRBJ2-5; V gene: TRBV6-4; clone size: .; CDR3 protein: ASSSGTSGTETQY
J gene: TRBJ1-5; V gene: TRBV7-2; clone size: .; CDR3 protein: ASSSDRVQPQH
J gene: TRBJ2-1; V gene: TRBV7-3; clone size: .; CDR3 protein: ASSLQGSDEQF
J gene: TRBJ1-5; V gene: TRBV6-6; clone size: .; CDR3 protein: ASRGARHSNQPQH
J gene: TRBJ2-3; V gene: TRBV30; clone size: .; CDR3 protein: AWSRGLATDTQY
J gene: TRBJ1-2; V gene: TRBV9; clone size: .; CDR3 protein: ASSVGTGGNYGYT
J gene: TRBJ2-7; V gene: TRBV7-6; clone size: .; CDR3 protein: ASSLLTSGYEQY
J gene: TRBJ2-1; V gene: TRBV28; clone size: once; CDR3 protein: ASSLSGRFTEQF
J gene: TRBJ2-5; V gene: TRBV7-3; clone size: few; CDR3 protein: ASSRALRETQY
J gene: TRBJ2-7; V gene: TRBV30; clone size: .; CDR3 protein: AWSPWRGPVYYEQY
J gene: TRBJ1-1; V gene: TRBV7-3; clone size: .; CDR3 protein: ASSLSGGREAF
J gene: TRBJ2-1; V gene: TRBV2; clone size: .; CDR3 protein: ASSEGSGYNEQF
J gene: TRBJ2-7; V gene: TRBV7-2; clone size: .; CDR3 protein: ASSLGWGADEQY
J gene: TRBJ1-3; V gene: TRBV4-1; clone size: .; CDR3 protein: ASSQYRYREPGNTIY
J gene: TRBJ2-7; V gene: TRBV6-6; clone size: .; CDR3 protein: ASSYAGSTYEQY
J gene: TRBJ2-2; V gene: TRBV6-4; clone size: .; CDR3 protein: ASSVEQNTGELF
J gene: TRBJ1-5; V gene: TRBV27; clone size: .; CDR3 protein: ASSPVGGAFGNQPQH
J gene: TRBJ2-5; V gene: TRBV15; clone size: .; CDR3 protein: ATSRDFSGALQETQY
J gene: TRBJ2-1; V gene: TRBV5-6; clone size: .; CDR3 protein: ASSFLAEQSSYNEQF
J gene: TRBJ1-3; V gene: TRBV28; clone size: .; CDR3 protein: ASSSLQRIGNTIY
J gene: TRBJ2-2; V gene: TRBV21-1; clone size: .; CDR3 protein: ASSTREGQANTGELF
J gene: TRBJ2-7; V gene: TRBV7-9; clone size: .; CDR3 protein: ASSLEAYEQY
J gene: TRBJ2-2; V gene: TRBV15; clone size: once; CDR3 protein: ATSSTGELF
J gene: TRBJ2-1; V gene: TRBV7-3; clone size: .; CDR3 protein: ASSLGLGSYNEQF